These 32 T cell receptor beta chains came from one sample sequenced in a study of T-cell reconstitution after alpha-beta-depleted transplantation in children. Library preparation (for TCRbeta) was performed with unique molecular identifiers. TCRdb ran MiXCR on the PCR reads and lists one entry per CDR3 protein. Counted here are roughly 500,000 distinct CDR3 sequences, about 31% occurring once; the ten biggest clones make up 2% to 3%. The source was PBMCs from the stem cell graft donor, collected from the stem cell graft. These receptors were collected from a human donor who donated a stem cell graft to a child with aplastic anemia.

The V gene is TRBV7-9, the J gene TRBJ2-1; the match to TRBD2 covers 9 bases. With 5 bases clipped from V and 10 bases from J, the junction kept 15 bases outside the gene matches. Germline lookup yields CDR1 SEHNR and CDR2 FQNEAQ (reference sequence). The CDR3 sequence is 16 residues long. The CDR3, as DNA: TGTGCCAGCAGCCCAGGGGTTGCGGGAGGGGCTAGGGAGCAGTTCTTC. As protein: CASSPGVAGGAREQFF.

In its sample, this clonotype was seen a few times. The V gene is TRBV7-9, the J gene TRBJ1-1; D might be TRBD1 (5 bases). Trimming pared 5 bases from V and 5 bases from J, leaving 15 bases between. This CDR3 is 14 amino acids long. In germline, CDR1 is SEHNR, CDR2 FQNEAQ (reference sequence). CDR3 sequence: CASSRAGGWTEAFF. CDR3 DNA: TGTGCCAGCAGCAGGGCCGGGGGTTGGACTGAAGCTTTCTTT.

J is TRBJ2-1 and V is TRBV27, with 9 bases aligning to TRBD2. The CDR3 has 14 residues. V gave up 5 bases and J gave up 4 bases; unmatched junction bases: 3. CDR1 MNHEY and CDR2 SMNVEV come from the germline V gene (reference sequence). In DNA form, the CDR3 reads TGTGCCAGCAGTCGACTAGCGGCTTACAATGAGCAGTTCTTC. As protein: CASSRLAAYNEQFF.

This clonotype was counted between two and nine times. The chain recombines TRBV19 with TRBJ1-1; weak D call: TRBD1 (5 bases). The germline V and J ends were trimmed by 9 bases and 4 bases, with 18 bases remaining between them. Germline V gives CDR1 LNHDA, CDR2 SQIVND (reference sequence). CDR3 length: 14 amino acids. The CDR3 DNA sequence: TGTGCCAGCGGGGAGGGGTTGGGGAGCACTGAAGCTTTCTTT. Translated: CASGEGLGSTEAFF.

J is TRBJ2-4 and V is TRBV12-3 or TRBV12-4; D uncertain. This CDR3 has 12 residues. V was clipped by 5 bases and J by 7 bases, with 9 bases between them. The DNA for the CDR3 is TGTGCCAGCAGTCCAGACGACAACATTCAGTACTTC. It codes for CASSPDDNIQYF.

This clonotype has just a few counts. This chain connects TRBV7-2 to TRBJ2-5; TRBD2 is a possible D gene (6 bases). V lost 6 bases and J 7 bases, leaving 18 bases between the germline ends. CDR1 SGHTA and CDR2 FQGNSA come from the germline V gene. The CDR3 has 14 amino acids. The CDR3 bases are TGTGCCAGCAGTTCCGGGACTCCAAGGGGGACCCAGTACTTC. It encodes CASSSGTPRGTQYF.

This CDR3 reads CASSQEMAGAEQFF. The CDR3 nucleotides read TGTGCCAGCAGCCAAGAGATGGCGGGGGCCGAGCAGTTCTTC. The chain employs TRBV4-2 and TRBJ2-1; D may be TRBD2 (7 bases). Germline CDR1 reads LGHNA; CDR2 reads YNFKEQ. CDR3 length: 14 amino acids. V was pared by 0 bases and J by 10 bases, with 13 bases between.

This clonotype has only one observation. CDR3: CATSDLGNTQYF. CDR3 bases: TGTGCCACCAGTGATTTAGGGAATACGCAGTATTTT. This chain links TRBV24-1 with TRBJ2-3; D remains ambiguous. V was clipped by 1 base and J by 7 bases, with 5 bases between them. Germline V CDR1 and CDR2: KGHDR, SFDVKD. This CDR3 spans 12 amino acids.

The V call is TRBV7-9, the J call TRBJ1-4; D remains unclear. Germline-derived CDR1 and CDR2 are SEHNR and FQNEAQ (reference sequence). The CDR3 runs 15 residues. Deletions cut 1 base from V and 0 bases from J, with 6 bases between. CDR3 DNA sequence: TGTGCCAGCAGCTTAGAGGAAGCAACTAATGAAAAACTGTTTTTT. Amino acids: CASSLEEATNEKLFF.

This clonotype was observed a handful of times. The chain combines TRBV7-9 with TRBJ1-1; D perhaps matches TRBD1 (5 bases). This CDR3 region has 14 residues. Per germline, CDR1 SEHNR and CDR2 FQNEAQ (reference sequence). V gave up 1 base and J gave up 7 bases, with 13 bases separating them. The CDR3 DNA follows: TGTGCCAGCAGCTTAGTAAGGACCGGGGGTGAAGCTTTCTTT. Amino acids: CASSLVRTGGEAFF.

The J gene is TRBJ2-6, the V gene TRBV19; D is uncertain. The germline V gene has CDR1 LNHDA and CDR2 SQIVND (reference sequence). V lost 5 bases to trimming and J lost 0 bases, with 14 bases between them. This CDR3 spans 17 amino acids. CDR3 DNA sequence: TGTGCCAGTAGTTCGTACAGTACTGTCTCTGGGGCCAACGTCCTGACTTTC. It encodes CASSSYSTVSGANVLTF.

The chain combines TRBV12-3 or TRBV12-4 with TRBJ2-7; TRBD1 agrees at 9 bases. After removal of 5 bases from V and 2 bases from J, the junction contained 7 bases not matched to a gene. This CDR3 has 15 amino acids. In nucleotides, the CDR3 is TGTGCCAGCAGTGACTCGGGACAGGGTCCCTACGAGCAGTACGTC. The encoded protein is CASSDSGQGPYEQYV.

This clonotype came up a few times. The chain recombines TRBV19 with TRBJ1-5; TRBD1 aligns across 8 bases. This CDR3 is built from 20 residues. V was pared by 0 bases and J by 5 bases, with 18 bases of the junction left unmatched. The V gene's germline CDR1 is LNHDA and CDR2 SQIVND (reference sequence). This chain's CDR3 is CASSIDGPSVGQVGHQPQHF. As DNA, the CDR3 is TGTGCCAGTAGTATAGATGGCCCCTCCGTGGGACAGGTTGGCCATCAGCCCCAGCATTTT.

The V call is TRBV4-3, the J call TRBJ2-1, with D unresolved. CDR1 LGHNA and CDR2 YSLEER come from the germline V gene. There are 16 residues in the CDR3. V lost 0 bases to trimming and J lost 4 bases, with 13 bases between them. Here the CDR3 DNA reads TGCGCCAGCAGCCAAGATCGGGTAGGCGCTTACAATGAGCAGTTCTTC. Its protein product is CASSQDRVGAYNEQFF.

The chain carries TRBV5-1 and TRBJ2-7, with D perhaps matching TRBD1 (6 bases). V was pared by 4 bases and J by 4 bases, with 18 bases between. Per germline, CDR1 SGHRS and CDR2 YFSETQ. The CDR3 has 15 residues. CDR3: CASSPWTDNFYEQYF. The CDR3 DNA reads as TGCGCCAGCAGCCCATGGACAGACAACTTTTACGAGCAGTACTTC.

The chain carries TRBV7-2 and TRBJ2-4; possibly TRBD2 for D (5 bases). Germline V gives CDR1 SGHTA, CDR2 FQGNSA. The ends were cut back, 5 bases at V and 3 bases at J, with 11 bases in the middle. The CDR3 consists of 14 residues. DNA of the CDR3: TGTGCCAGCAGCCCGGGATTCGTCAAAAACATTCAGTACTTC. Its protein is CASSPGFVKNIQYF.

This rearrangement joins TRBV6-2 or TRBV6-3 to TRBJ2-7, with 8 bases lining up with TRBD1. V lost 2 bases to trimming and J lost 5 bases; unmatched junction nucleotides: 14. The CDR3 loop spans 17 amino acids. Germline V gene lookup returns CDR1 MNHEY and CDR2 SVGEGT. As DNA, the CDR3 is TGTGCCAGCAGTTACGGCCACCTCGTGGACAGGGAACACGAGCAGTACGTC. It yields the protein CASSYGHLVDREHEQYV.

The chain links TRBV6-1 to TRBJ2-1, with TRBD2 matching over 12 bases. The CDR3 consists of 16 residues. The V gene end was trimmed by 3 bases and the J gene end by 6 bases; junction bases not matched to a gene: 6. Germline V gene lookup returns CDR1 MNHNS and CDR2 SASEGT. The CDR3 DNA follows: TGTGCCAGCAGTGAGAACCCTAGCGGGGGGGCCAATGAGCAGTTCTTC. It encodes CASSENPSGGANEQFF.

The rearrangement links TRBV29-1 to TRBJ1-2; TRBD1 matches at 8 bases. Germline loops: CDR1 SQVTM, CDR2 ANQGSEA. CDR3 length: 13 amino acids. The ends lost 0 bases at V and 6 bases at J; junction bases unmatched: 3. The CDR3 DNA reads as TGCAGCGTTGAAGATTCAGGGGGCGATGGCTACACCTTC. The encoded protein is CSVEDSGGDGYTF.

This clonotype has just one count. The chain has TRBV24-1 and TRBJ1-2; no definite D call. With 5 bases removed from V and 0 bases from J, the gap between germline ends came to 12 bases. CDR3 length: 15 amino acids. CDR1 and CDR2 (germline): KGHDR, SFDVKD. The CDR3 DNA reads TGTGCCACCAGTGGTTCCGCTGAGGCTAACTATGGCTACACCTTC. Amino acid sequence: CATSGSAEANYGYTF.

As DNA, the CDR3 is TGTGCCAGCAGTCCCTCCCCGCAGCGGATTCTGTTCTTC. Its protein is CASSPSPQRILFF. The V call is TRBV28, the J call TRBJ2-1; TRBD2 is a possible D gene (5 bases). The germline V and J ends were trimmed by 5 bases and 15 bases, with 20 bases remaining between them. This CDR3 has 13 amino acids. Per the germline V gene, CDR1 is MDHEN and CDR2 is SYDVKM.

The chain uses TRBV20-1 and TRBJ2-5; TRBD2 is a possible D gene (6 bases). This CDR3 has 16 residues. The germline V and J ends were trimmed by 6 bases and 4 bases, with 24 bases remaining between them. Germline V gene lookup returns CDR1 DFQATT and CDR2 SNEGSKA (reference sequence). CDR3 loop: CSAVAGARDYRETQYF. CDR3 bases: TGCAGTGCGGTCGCCGGGGCGCGGGATTATCGAGAGACCCAGTACTTC.

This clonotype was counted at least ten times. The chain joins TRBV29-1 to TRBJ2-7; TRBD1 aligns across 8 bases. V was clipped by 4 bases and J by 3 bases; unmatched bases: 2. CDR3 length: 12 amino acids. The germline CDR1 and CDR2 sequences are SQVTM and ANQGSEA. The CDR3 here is CSVVGQGYEQYF. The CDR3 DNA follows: TGCAGCGTTGTTGGACAGGGCTACGAGCAGTACTTC.

The CDR3 spells CASSPLGRVFYEQYV. DNA for the CDR3: TGTGCCAGCAGCCCCCTCGGACGGGTTTTCTACGAGCAGTACGTC. V gene TRBV7-2 combines with J gene TRBJ2-7; D gene uncertain. Germline V lookup: CDR1 SGHTA, CDR2 FQGNSA. This CDR3 comprises 15 residues. Trimming stripped 5 bases from V and 3 bases from J, with 17 bases between.

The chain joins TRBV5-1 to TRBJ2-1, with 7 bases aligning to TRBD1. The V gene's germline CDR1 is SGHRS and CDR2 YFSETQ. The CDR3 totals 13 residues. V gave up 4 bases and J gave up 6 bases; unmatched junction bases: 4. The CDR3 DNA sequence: TGCGCCAGCAGCCGGGACAGAGGCAATGAGCAGTTCTTC. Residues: CASSRDRGNEQFF.

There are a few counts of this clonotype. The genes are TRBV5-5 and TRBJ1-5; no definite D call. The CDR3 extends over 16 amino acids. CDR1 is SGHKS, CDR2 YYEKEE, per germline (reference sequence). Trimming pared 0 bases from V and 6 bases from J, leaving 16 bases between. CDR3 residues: CASSLEIDRVTQPQHF. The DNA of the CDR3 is TGTGCCAGCAGCTTGGAGATAGATAGGGTCACTCAGCCCCAGCATTTT.

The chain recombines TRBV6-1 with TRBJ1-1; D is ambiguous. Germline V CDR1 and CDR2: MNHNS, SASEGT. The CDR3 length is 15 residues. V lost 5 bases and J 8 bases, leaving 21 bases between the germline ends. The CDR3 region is CASSRTGSSGLEAFF. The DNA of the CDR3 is TGTGCCAGCAGTCGAACGGGCTCCTCCGGTTTGGAAGCTTTCTTT.

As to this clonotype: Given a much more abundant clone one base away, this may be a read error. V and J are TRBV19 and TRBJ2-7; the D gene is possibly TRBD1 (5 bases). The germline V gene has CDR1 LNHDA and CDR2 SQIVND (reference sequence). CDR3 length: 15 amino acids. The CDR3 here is CAGSIVTGGSYEQYF. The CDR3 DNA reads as TGTGCCGGTAGTATAGTCACAGGTGGTTCCTACGAGCAGTACTTC.

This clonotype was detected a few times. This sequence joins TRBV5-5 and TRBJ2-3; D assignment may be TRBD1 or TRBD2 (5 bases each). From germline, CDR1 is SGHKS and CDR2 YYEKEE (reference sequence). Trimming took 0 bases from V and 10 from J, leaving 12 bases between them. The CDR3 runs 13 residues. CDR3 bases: TGTGCCAGCAGCTTGGAGGGGTTCGGGGCGCAGTATTTT. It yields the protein CASSLEGFGAQYF.

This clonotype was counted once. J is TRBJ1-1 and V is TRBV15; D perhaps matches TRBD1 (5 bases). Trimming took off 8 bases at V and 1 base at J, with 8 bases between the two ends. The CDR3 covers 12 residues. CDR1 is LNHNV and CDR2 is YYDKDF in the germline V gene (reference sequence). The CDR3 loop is CATQGPNTEAFF. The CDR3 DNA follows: TGTGCCACCCAGGGACCGAACACTGAAGCTTTCTTT.

Here the CDR3 DNA reads TGCAGCGTTCGGTTGACTGGTGGGGAGACCCAGTACTTC. Translated, it gives CSVRLTGGETQYF. The rearrangement joins TRBV29-1 to TRBJ2-5; D ambiguous. The CDR3 runs 13 residues. Trimming left V 5 bases short and J 5 bases short, with 15 bases between. CDR1 and CDR2 (germline): SQVTM, ANQGSEA.

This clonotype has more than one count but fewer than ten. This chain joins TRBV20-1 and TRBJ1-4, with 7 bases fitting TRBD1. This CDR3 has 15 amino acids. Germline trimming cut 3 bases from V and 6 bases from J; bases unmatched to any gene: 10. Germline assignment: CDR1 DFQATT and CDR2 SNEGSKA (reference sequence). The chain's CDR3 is CSAREFGTADEKLFF. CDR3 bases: TGCAGTGCTAGGGAATTCGGGACAGCCGATGAAAAACTGTTTTTT.